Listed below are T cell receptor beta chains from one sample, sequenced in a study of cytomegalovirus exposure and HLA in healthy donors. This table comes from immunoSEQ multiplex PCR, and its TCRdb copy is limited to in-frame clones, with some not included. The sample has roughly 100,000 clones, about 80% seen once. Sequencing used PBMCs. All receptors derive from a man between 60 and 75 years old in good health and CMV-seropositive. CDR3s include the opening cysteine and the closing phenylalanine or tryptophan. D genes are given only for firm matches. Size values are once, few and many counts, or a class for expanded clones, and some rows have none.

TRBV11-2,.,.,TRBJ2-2,CASSYLGGRLGELFF,TGTGCCAGCAGCTACCTCGGGGGACGGCTAGGGGAGCTGTTTTTT
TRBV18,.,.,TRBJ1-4,CASSPAGSREKLFF,TGTGCCAGCTCACCGGCCGGGTCCCGTGAAAAACTGTTTTTT
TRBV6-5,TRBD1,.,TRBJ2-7,CASSKTGGYEQYF,TGTGCCAGCAGTAAAACAGGGGGCTACGAGCAGTACTTC
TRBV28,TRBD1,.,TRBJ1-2,CASSFPQGLDYGYTF,TGTGCCAGCAGTTTCCCACAGGGGTTAGACTATGGCTACACCTTC
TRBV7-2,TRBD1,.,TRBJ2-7,CASSPQGQGSYYEQYF,TGTGCCAGCAGCCCCCAAGGACAGGGATCCTACTACGAGCAGTACTTC
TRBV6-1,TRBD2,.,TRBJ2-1,CASSERRGGREEQFF,TGTGCCAGCAGTGAAAGGCGGGGGGGGCGGGAGGAGCAGTTCTTC
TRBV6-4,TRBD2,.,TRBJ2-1,CASSEFSGLASPYNEQFF,TGTGCCAGCAGTGAATTCTCGGGACTAGCCTCCCCCTACAATGAGCAGTTCTTC
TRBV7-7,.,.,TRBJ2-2,CASSLNAGSATGELFF,TGTGCCAGCAGCTTAAACGCGGGGTCGGCCACCGGGGAGCTGTTTTTT
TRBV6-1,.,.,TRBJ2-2,CASYRGWGAGELFF,TGTGCCAGCTACAGGGGATGGGGGGCCGGGGAGCTGTTTTTT
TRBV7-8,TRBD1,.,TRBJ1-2,CASSADRVRYTF,TGTGCCAGCAGCGCGGACAGGGTGAGGTACACCTTC
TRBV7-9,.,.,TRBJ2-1,CASSLKWDSKSGEQFF,TGTGCCAGCAGCTTAAAATGGGACTCCAAATCCGGGGAGCAGTTCTTC
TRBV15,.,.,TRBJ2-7,CATSRERGRGTYEQYF,TGTGCCACCAGCAGAGAGAGGGGTCGCGGGACCTACGAGCAGTACTTC
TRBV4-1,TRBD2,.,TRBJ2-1,CASSHSDSGNEQFF,TGCGCCAGCAGCCACTCAGATAGCGGGAATGAGCAGTTCTTC
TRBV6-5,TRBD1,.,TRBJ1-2,CASSPRTGGDYTF,TGTGCCAGCAGCCCTAGGACAGGTGGGGACTACACCTTC
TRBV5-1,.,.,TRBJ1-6,CASSLTRGSPLHF,TGCGCCAGCAGCTTGACCCGGGGGTCACCCCTCCACTTT
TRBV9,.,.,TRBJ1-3,CASSVGGGGLTGNTIYF,TGTGCCAGCAGCGTAGGAGGGGGTGGATTGACAGGAAACACCATATATTTT
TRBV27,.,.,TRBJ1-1,CASSLSGGALGAFF,TGTGCCAGCAGTTTAAGCGGGGGCGCTTTAGGAGCTTTCTTT
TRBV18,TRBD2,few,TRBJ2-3,CASSPRGASGGRTPDTQYF,TGTGCCAGCTCACCACGAGGAGCTAGCGGGGGACGCACTCCAGATACGCAGTATTTT
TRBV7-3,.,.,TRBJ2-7,CASSQFGGTYEQYF,TGTGCCAGCAGCCAATTTGGGGGCACCTACGAGCAGTACTTC
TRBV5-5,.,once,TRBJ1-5,CASSLDSKQPQHF,TGTGCCAGCAGCTTGGACTCAAAACAGCCCCAGCATTTT
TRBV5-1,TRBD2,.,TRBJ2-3,CASSLGLAGRTQYF,TGCGCCAGCAGCTTGGGACTAGCGGGGCGCACGCAGTATTTT
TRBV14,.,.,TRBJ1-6,CASSQLGGNSPLHF,TGTGCCAGCAGCCAACTGGGGGGGAATTCACCCCTCCACTTT
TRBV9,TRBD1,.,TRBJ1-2,CASSEPGQGRFNYGHTF,TGTGCCAGCAGCGAGCCGGGACAGGGAAGATTTAACTATGGCCACACCTTC
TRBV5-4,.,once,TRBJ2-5,CASSLDQRAEETQYF,TGTGCCAGCAGCTTGGATCAGCGGGCCGAAGAGACCCAGTACTTC